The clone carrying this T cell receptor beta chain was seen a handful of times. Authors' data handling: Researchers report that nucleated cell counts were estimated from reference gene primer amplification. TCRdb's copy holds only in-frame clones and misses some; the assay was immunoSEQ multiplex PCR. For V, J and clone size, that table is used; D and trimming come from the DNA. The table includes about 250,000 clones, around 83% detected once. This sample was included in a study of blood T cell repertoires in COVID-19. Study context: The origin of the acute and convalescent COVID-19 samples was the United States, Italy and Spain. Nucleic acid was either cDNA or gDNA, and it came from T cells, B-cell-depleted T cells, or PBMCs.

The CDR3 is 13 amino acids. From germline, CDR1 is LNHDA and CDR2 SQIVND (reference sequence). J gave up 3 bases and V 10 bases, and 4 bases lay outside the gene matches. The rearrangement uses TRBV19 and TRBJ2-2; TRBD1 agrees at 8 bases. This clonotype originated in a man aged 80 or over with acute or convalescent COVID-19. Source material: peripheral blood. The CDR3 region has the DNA TGTGCCATGGACAGGGTGGACACCGGGGAGCTGTTTTTT. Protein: CAMDRVDTGELFF.